Shown below are 7 T cell receptor beta chains from a single sample sequenced in a study of control samples from healthy donors and cancer patients. Sequenced by immunoSEQ multiplex PCR; TCRdb stores in-frame clones only, minus some. The data contain more than 95,000 clones, roughly 93% of them singletons. The sequenced material came from blood. The receptor set was obtained from a young man in good health.

The rearrangement uses TRBV2 and TRBJ2-3; TRBD2 might be the D (6 bases). This CDR3 contains 13 residues. Trimming shortened V by 8 bases and J by 5 bases, and 14 bases separated the two germline ends. CDR1 is SNHLY and CDR2 is FYNNEI in the germline V gene. Here the CDR3 reads CASGGEIVDTQYF. As DNA, the CDR3 is TGTGCCAGCGGCGGGGAGATTGTAGATACGCAGTATTTT. Variable domain in full (rest from reference TRBV2 and TRBJ2-3): EPEVTQTPSHQVTQMGQEVILRCVPISNHLYFYWYRQILGQKVEFLVSFYNNEISEKSEIFDDQFSVERPDGSNFTLKIRSTKLEDSAMYFCASGGEIVDTQYFGPGTRLTVL.

This clone was recorded once. This sequence joins TRBV9 and TRBJ1-3; D is ambiguous. Trimming pared 0 bases from V and 0 bases from J, leaving 10 bases between. The CDR3 runs to 16 residues. The germline gives CDR1 SGDLS, CDR2 YYNGEE. CDR3 coding DNA: TGTGCCAGCAGCGTAGGTTCCGCGTTCTCTGGAAACACCATATATTTT. Its translation: CASSVGSAFSGNTIYF.

The rearrangement links TRBV10-1 to TRBJ2-3; maybe TRBD2 (6 bases). The V end was cut by 4 bases, the J end by 0 bases, with 14 bases between. Germline V gives CDR1 WNHNN, CDR2 SYGVQD (reference sequence). This CDR3 is 16 amino acids long. CDR3 in DNA: TGCGCCAGCAGTGCATCACTTAGCGGTAGCACAGATACGCAGTATTTT. This encodes CASSASLSGSTDTQYF.

The chain has TRBV5-6 and TRBJ1-4, with a tentative D call TRBD1 (6 bases). This CDR3 has 15 residues. Germline V gene lookup returns CDR1 SGHDT and CDR2 YYEEEE. Trimming left V 4 bases short and J 6 bases short, with 16 bases between. The CDR3: CASSASGEGDEKLFF. DNA of the CDR3: TGTGCCAGCAGCGCTTCAGGGGAGGGAGATGAAAAACTGTTTTTT.

The chain combines TRBV27 with TRBJ1-1; D is unclear. CDR1 is MNHEY and CDR2 is SMNVEV in the germline V gene (reference sequence). This CDR3 comprises 13 residues. The V gene lost 2 bases and the J gene lost 4 bases, with 8 bases spanning the gap. The CDR3 DNA follows: TGTGCCAGCAGTTTAACCTGGGGCACTGAAGCTTTCTTT. Translated: CASSLTWGTEAFF.

This sequence joins TRBV15 and TRBJ2-3; unclear D gene. The CDR3 is 13 amino acids. From germline, CDR1 is LNHNV and CDR2 YYDKDF (reference sequence). V lost 0 bases and J lost 5, with 6 bases in between. The CDR3 sequence is CATSRDGVDTQYF. CDR3 in DNA: TGTGCCACCAGCAGAGATGGGGTAGATACGCAGTATTTT.

This chain connects TRBV30 to TRBJ1-4; D gene ambiguous. The germline V and J ends were trimmed by 3 bases and 6 bases, with 14 bases remaining between them. Germline CDR1 and CDR2: GTSNPN and SVGIG (reference sequence). The CDR3 loop spans 14 amino acids. In DNA form, the CDR3 reads TGTGCCTGGAGCCTCGGGCCCGGCGATGAAAAACTGTTTTTT. It is translated as CAWSLGPGDEKLFF.